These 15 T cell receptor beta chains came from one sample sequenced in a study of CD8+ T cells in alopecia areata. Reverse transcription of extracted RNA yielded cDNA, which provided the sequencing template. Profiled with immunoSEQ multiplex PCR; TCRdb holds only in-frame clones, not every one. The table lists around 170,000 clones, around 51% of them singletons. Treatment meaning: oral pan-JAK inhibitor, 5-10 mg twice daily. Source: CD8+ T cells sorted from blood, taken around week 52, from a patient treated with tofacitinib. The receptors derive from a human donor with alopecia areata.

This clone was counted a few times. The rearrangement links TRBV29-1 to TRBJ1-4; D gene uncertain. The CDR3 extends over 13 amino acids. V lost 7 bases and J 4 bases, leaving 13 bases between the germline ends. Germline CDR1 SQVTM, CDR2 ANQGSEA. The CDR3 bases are TGCAGCGCCCCCAGCCCAAGTAATGAAAAACTGTTTTTT. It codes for CSAPSPSNEKLFF. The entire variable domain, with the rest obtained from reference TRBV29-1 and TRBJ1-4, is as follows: SAVISQKPSRDICQRGTSLTIQCQVDSQVTMMFWYRQQPGQSLTLIATANQGSEATYESGFVIDKFPISRPNLTFSTLTVSNMSPEDSSIYLCSAPSPSNEKLFFGSGTQLSVL.

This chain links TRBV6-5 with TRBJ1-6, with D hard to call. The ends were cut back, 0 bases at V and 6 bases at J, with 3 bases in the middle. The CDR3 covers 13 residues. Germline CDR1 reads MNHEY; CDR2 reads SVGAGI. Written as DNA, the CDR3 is TGTGCCAGCAGTTACTCTAGTAATTCACCCCTCCACTTT. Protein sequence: CASSYSSNSPLHF.

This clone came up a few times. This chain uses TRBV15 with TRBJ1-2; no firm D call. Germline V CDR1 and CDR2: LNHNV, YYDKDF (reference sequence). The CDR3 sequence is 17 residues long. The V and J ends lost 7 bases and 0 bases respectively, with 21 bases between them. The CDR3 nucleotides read TGTGCCACCACCCAGGATCCCCGGACTGCCCCTAACTATGGCTACACCTTC. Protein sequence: CATTQDPRTAPNYGYTF.

The DNA of the CDR3 is TGTGCCAGCAGCGCCACATTCCTAGCGGGGCCCGAGGAGACCCAGTACTTC. It specifies CASSATFLAGPEETQYF. The rearrangement uses TRBV9 and TRBJ2-5; 9 positions match TRBD2. This CDR3 has 17 residues. J was trimmed by 5 bases and V by 3 bases; bases with no gene match: 14. Germline V gives CDR1 SGDLS, CDR2 YYNGEE.

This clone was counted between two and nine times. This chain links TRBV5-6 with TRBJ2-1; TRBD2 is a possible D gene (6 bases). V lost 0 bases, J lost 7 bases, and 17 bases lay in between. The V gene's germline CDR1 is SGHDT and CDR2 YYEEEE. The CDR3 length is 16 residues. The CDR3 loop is CASSLEWFAGINEQFF. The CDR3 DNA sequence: TGTGCCAGCAGCTTGGAATGGTTCGCGGGAATTAATGAGCAGTTCTTC.

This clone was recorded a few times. CDR3 sequence (DNA): TGCAGCGTAACGACAGACTCAGCCGGGGAGCTGTTTTTT. Amino acid sequence: CSVTTDSAGELFF. The chain combines TRBV29-1 with TRBJ2-2; D is perhaps TRBD1 (5 bases). V lost 6 bases to trimming and J lost 6 bases, with 14 bases between them. This CDR3 comprises 13 residues. CDR1 and CDR2 from the germline V gene are SQVTM and ANQGSEA.

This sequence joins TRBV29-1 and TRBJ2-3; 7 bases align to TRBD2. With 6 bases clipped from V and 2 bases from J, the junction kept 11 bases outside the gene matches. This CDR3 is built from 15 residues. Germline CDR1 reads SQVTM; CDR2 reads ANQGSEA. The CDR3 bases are TGCAGCGTACCTCATGGGAGGGGTGCCACAGATACGCAGTATTTT. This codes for CSVPHGRGATDTQYF.

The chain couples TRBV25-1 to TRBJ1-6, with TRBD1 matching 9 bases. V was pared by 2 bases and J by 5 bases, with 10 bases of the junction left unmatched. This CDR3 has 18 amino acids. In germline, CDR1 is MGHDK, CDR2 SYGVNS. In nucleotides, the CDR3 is TGTGCCAGCAGTGAACACGGACAGGGGATGATGGATAATTCACCCCTCCACTTT. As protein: CASSEHGQGMMDNSPLHF.

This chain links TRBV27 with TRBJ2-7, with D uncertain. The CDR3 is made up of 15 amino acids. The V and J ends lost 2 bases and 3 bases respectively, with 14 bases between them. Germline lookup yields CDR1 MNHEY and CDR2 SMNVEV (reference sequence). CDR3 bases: TGTGCCAGCAGTTTAATGGGTTTCCCCTACTACGAGCAGTACTTC. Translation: CASSLMGFPYYEQYF.

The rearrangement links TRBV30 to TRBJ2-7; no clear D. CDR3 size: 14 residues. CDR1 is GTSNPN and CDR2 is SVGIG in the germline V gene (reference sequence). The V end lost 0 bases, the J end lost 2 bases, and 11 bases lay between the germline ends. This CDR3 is CAWSVKREPYEQYF. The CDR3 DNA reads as TGTGCCTGGAGTGTAAAGAGAGAGCCCTACGAGCAGTACTTC.

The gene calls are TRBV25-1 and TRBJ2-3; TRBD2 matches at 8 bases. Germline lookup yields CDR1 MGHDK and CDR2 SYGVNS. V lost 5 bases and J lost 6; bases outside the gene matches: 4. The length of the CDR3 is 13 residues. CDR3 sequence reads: CASSRGGGDTQYF. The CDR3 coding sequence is TGTGCCAGCAGTCGGGGGGGTGGCGATACGCAGTATTTT.

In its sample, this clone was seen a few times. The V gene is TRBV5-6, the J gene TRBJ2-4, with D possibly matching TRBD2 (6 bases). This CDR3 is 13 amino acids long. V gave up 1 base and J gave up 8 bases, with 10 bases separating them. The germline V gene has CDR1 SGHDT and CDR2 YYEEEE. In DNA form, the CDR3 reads TGTGCCAGCAGCTTGTTGGAGGGAGACATTCAGTACTTC. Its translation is CASSLLEGDIQYF.

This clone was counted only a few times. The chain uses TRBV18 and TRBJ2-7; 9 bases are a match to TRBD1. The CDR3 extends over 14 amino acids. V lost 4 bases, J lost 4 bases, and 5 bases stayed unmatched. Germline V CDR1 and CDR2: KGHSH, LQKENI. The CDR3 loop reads CASSLPGQGYEQYF. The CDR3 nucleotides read TGTGCCAGCTCACTCCCGGGACAGGGTTACGAGCAGTACTTC. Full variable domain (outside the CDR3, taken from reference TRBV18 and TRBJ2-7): NAGVMQNPRHLVRRRGQEARLRCSPMKGHSHVYWYRQLPEEGLKFMVYLQKENIIDESGMPKERFSAEFPKEGPSILRIQQVVRGDSAAYFCASSLPGQGYEQYFGPGTRLTVT.

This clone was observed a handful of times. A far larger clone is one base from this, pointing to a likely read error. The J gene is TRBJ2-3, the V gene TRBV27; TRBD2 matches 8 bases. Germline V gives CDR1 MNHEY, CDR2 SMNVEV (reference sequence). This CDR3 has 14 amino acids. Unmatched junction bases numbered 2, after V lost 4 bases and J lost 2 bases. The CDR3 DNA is TGTGCCAGCAGTTACGGGGGGGCCACAGATACGCAGTATTTT. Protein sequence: CASSYGGATDTQYF.

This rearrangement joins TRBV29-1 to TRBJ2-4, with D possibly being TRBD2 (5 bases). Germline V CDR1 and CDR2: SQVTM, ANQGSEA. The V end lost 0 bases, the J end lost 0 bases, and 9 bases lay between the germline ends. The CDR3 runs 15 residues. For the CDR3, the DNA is TGCAGCGTTGAAGACGCTGGACTAGCCAAAAACATTCAGTACTTC. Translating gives CSVEDAGLAKNIQYF.